This is a list of T cell receptor beta chains from one sample in a study of identical twins. Using its own MiXCR run on the 5' RACE reads, TCRdb lists one record per CDR3 protein. Among a few hundred thousand distinct CDR3 sequences listed, about 10% were seen once. The sample consisted of naive T cells sorted from blood. Receptors were obtained from a woman in her 50s in good health. Both conserved end residues are trimmed from each CDR3.

v_call	j_call	cdr3_aa
TRBV4-1	TRBJ2-1	ASSQEGTGINEQF
TRBV2	TRBJ2-1	ASSEQTLNPF
TRBV24-1	TRBJ2-1	ATSDLAREQF
TRBV27	TRBJ1-1	ASWDRAEAF
TRBV20-1	TRBJ1-1	SARVRLRGRDTEAF
TRBV20-1	TRBJ2-1	SANQGLVWSNEQF
TRBV20-1	TRBJ2-3	SARDPGTGRTDTQY
TRBV10-3	TRBJ2-5	AISAGTSSGETQY
TRBV12-3/TRBV12-4	TRBJ2-7	ASSPDSSYEQY
TRBV29-1	TRBJ1-4	SVGAGVNEKLF
TRBV5-1	TRBJ2-1	ASSGNPRIEQF
TRBV20-1	TRBJ2-3	SANSGSGFAYTQY
TRBV16	TRBJ1-5	ASSQSGGLNQPQH
TRBV20-1	TRBJ1-5	STRGAGNQPQH
TRBV4-1	TRBJ2-7	ASSQAQLAGDYEQY
TRBV6-2/TRBV6-3	TRBJ2-7	ASSSLGQANSYEQY
TRBV7-8	TRBJ2-2	ASSRREVTGELF
TRBV14	TRBJ2-7	ASGTRFEQY
TRBV2	TRBJ2-5	ASSEVQARTQY
TRBV12-3/TRBV12-4	TRBJ2-3	ASSLVRGVGTQY
TRBV10-3	TRBJ1-1	AISSPPTGINTEAF
TRBV5-1	TRBJ2-1	ASSSLAERPHNEQF
TRBV7-2	TRBJ2-3	ASSPEVLWLASTDTQY
TRBV19	TRBJ1-4	ASTRRGSEKLF
TRBV7-9	TRBJ2-3	ASSSPGDTQY
TRBV7-9	TRBJ2-2	ASSPIRANTGELF